The 7 T cell receptor beta chains in this list originate from one sample, sequenced in a study of cytomegalovirus exposure and HLA in healthy donors. Here immunoSEQ multiplex PCR was the method, and the copy in TCRdb shows in-frame clones only, minus some. This table holds about 71,000 clones, about 94% found once. The specimen sequenced was PBMCs. The receptors come from a woman under 30 in good health and CMV-seronegative.

The gene calls are TRBV6-6 and TRBJ2-5; 7 bases line up with TRBD2. V dropped 10 bases and J dropped 1; count of bases not matched to a gene: 9. Germline V gene sequence: CDR1 MNHNY, CDR2 SVGAGI (reference sequence). The CDR3 consists of 14 residues. CDR3 sequence (DNA): TGTGCCACTGCCCGGCTAGCGGTCCAAGAGACCCAGTACTTC. It codes for CATARLAVQETQYF.

J is TRBJ1-2 and V is TRBV7-9; TRBD1 matches at 9 bases. From germline, CDR1 is SEHNR and CDR2 FQNEAQ (reference sequence). CDR3 length: 14 residues. With 5 bases clipped from V and 5 bases from J, the junction kept 6 bases outside the gene matches. The CDR3 coding sequence is TGTGCCAGCAGCCCGATGGGACAGGGTTATGGCTACACCTTC. Translating gives CASSPMGQGYGYTF.

The rearrangement joins TRBV14 to TRBJ2-7; TRBD1 matches 9 bases. The germline CDR1 and CDR2 sequences are SGHDN and FVKESK. J gave up 3 bases and V 4 bases, and 4 bases lay outside the gene matches. The CDR3 runs to 14 residues. The chain's CDR3 is CASSLRDRDYEQYF. The CDR3 DNA follows: TGTGCCAGCAGCCTGAGGGACAGGGACTACGAGCAGTACTTC.

This sequence joins TRBV30 and TRBJ2-2; 13 positions match TRBD2. CDR3 length: 13 amino acids. V shed 5 bases, J shed 6 bases, and the junction held 0 bases outside the gene matches. Germline CDR1 and CDR2: GTSNPN and SVGIG (reference sequence). CDR3 protein: CAWGLAGAGELFF. CDR3 DNA sequence: TGTGCCTGGGGACTAGCGGGAGCCGGGGAGCTGTTTTTT.

The V call is TRBV27, the J call TRBJ2-5, with 9 nucleotides matching TRBD1. Germline V gives CDR1 MNHEY, CDR2 SMNVEV (reference sequence). The CDR3 covers 15 residues. Trimming took 5 bases from V and 4 from J; bases not matched to a gene: 8. The chain's CDR3 is CASSTHRGLGETQYF. CDR3 bases: TGTGCCAGCAGTACGCACAGGGGGCTAGGAGAGACCCAGTACTTC.

The genes are TRBV13 and TRBJ2-1; D is undetermined. Germline values: CDR1 PRHDT, CDR2 FYEKMQ (reference sequence). The CDR3 sequence is 16 residues long. Trimming removed 2 bases from V and 0 bases from J, with 11 bases in between. The CDR3 coding sequence is TGTGCCAGCAGCTTAATCCTAGATGGCTCCTACAATGAGCAGTTCTTC. This gives the protein CASSLILDGSYNEQFF.

The chain employs TRBV7-9 and TRBJ1-4; D might be TRBD1 (5 bases). This CDR3 region has 14 residues. Germline V CDR1 and CDR2: SEHNR, FQNEAQ (reference sequence). V was clipped by 6 bases and J by 1 base, with 9 bases between them. CDR3 nucleotides: TGTGCCAGCAGACAAGACAGAACTAATGAAAAACTGTTTTTT. This sequence encodes CASRQDRTNEKLFF.